Following are 2 T cell receptor beta chains from one sample sequenced in a study of T cells in Graves' hyperthyroidism and ophthalmopathy (dated by TCRdb to between 2017 and 2020). Libraries came from multiplex PCR. TCRdb shows the sequencer as Illumina HiSeq 2000. The TCR beta CDR3 regions were amplified from RNA transcripts. The TCR CDR3 was subjected to a first round of RT-PCR using the HTBI primer set and the Qiagen OneStep RT-PCR kit. The public reads were run again by TCRdb, first through fastp at Q25 and then through MiXCR, and only productive beta chains were kept. Every entry covers one CDR3 protein and lists the most common genes and DNA from its rows. The sample table holds 300,000 to 400,000 distinct CDR3 sequences, of which about 20% were seen once. 49% of the sample goes to the ten largest clones. The material sequenced was blood. These receptors were collected from a woman in her forties or fifties with Graves' hyperthyroidism.

Only a few counts were recorded for this clonotype. The CDR3 coding sequence is TGTGCCAGCAGTGCCCGGGACGGCAATCAGCCCCAGCATTTT. This sequence encodes CASSARDGNQPQHF. V gene TRBV6-1 combines with J gene TRBJ1-5; D may be TRBD1 (5 bases). CDR1 is MNHNS and CDR2 is SASEGT in the germline V gene. The germline V and J ends were trimmed by 4 bases and 2 bases, with 9 bases remaining between them. The CDR3 has 14 amino acids.

The V and J genes are TRBV10-3 and TRBJ2-1, with a weak D call TRBD2 (5 bases). The germline CDR1 and CDR2 sequences are ENHRY and SYGVKD. This CDR3 has 14 amino acids. V lost 5 bases and J 10 bases, leaving 18 bases between the germline ends. The DNA for the CDR3 is TGTGCCATCAGTCACCCACCAGGTGAGGGCGAGCAGTTCTTC. Translation gives CAISHPPGEGEQFF.